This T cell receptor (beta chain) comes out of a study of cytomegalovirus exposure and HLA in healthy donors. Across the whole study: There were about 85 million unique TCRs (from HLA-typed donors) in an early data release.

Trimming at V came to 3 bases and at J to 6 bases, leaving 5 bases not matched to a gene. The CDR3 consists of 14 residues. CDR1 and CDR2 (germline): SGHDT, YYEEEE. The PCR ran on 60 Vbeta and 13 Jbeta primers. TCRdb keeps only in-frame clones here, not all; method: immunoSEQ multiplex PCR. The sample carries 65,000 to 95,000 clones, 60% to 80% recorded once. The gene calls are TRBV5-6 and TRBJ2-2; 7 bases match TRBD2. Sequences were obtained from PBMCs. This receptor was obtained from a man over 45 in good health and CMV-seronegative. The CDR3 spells CASSSWAGAGELFF. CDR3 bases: TGTGCCAGCAGCTCCTGGGCGGGGGCCGGGGAGCTGTTTTTT.